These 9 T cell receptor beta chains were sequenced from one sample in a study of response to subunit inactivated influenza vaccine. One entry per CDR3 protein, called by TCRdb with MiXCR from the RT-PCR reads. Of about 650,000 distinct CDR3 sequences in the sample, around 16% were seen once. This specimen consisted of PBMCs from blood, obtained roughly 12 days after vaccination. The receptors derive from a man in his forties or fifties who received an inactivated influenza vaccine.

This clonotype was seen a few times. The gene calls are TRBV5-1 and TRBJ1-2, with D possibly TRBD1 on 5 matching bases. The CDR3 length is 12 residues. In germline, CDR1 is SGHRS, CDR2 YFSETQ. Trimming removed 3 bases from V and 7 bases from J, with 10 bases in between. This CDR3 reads CASSSDTVGYTF. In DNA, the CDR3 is TGCGCCAGCAGCTCGGACACAGTTGGCTACACCTTC.

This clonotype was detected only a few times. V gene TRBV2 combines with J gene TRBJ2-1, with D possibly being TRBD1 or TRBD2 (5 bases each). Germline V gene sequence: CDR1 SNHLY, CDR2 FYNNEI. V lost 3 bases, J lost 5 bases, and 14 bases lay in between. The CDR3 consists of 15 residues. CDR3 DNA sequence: TGTGCCAGCAGTGATAGCGCAGGGAGAAACAATGAGCAGTTCTTC. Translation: CASSDSAGRNNEQFF.

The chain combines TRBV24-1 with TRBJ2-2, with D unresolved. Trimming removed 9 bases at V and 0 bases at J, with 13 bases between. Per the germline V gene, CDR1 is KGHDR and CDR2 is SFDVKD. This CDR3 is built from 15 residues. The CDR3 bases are TGTGCCACCGCTCCAGTTGAGCCGAACACCGGGGAGCTGTTTTTT. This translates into CATAPVEPNTGELFF.

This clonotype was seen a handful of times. DNA for the CDR3: TGTGCCAGCAGCCATGCCGGGACTAGCGGACAGGGCCAGTACTTC. Protein: CASSHAGTSGQGQYF. The chain has TRBV3-1 and TRBJ2-5; 11 bases match TRBD2. The CDR3 has 15 amino acids. With 3 bases clipped from V and 10 bases from J, the junction kept 10 bases outside the gene matches. CDR1 and CDR2 from the germline V gene are LGHDT and YNNKEL (reference sequence).

CDR3: CASSILDHRVSSEKLFF. The DNA of the CDR3 is TGTGCCAGTAGTATTCTGGATCACCGGGTGTCAAGTGAAAAACTGTTTTTT. This sequence joins TRBV19 and TRBJ1-4; D gene uncertain. V was pared by 3 bases and J by 7 bases, with 21 bases between. The CDR3 sequence is 17 residues long. Germline-derived CDR1 and CDR2 are LNHDA and SQIVND (reference sequence).

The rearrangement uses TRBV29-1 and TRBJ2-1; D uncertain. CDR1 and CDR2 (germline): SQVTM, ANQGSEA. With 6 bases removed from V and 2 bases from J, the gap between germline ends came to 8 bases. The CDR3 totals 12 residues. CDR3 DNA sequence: TGCAGCGTGAATAGAGCCTACAATGAGCAGTTCTTC. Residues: CSVNRAYNEQFF.

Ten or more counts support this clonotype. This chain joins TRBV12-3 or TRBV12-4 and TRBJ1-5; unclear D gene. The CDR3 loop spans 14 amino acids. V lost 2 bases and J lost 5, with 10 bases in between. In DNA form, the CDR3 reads TGTGCCAGCAGTTTACGAGCTGGGTATCAGCCCCAGCATTTT. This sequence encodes CASSLRAGYQPQHF.

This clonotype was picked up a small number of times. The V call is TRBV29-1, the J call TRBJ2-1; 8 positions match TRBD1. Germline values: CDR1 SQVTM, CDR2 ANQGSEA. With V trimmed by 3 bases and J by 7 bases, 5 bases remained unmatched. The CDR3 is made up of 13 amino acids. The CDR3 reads CSVERTGPNEQFF. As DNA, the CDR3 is TGCAGCGTTGAGCGGACAGGGCCAAATGAGCAGTTCTTC.

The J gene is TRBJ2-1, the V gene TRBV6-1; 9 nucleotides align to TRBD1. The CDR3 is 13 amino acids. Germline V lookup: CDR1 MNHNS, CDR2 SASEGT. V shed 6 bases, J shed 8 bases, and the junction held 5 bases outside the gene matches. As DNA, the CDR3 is TGTGCCAGCAGAAAGACAGGGGGACATGAGCAGTTCTTC. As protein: CASRKTGGHEQFF.